This TCR beta chain emerged from a study of T cell responses to AZD1222 COVID-19 vaccine. General study points: Vaccine-associated CD4 TCRs spanned spike, dominant at 160-218 and 743-854. Breadth and depth of Spike-specific TCRs rose after two AZD1222 doses.

As regards this clone: Its target is unknown.

This CDR3 contains 17 residues. The junction had 8 bases not matched to a gene; V was cut back by 0 bases and J by 3 bases. Germline V lookup: CDR1 SGHRS, CDR2 YFSETQ. Second doses at about 4 or about 12 weeks were pooled. Some clones are missing from TCRdb's copy, which holds only in-frame ones; the method was immunoSEQ multiplex PCR. The sample yields tens of thousands of clones, 85% to 95% seen once. Sequencing used peripheral blood, obtained 28 days after the second AZD1222 dose. This chain links TRBV5-1 with TRBJ2-3, with TRBD2 identical over 9 bases. The clonotype comes from an adult who received the AZD1222 COVID-19 vaccine. CDR3 residues: CASSLGALSGSTDTQYF. In DNA form, the CDR3 reads TGCGCCAGCAGCTTGGGGGCCCTTAGCGGGAGTACAGATACGCAGTATTTT.